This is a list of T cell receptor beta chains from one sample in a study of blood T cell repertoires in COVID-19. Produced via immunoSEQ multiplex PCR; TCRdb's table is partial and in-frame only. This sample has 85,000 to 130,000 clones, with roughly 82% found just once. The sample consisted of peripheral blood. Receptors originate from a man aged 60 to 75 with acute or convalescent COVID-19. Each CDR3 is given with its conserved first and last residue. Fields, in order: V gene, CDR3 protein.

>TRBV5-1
CASSSFSYNEQFF
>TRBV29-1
CSIGGLNYGYTF
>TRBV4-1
CASSQDDVRGPQHF
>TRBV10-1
CASSDTTQGLDEKLFF
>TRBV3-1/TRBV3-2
CASSQAGSHEQFF
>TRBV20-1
CSAERGYGYTF
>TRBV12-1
CASTDRDGVSTIYF
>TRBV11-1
CASSLSRVAGELFF
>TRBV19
CASSRQGKVVGQPQHF
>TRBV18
CASSRLIAGEGTDTQYF
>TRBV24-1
CATSDLTGSGQPQHF
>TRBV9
CASSADGQGGTEAFF
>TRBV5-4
CASGTTGNTGELFF
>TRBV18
CASSPGQTRTGAFF
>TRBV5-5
CASSSSGTGKRNEQFF
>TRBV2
CASSARQTTGELFF
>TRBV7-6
CASSYPGGGRSPGELFF
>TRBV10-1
CASSADYPEIDEQFF
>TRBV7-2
CASSSSGRAAEQFF
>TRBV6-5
CASKPGLEGGGELFF
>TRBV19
CASTYGPGNEAFF
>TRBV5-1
CASSSGDRGITEAFF
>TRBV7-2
CASSSTLQDEQFF
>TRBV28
CASSLGPGLAFSYEQYF
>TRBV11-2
CASSLLDSAIRGNIQYF
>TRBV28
CASGGARDKNIQYF
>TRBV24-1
CATSDSETGINNEQFF
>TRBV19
CASNGLADSSSYNEQFF
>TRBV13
CASSLGGQTIAFF
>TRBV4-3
CASSRLRTTQELFF
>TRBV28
CASSPGTSLDEQYF
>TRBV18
CASSPDPGLAETQYF
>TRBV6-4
CASSEGGWGYGYTF
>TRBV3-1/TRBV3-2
CASSRYYRDSPTAQHF
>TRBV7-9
CASSLERGYNEQFF
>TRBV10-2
CASRPPGQNNSPLHF
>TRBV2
CASRSGSYSSGYTF
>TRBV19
CASSIVPIRDRGYGYTF
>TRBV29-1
CSVAGVAGELFF
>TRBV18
CASSPYGTEEKLFF
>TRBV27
CASKIANGPQYF
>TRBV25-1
CASSETPSVSPQHF
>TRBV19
CASSIVVQGAGEAFF
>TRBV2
CASNRQGGTGELFF
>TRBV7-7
CASSAQGNTEAFF
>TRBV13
CASSLQDRVEQETQYF
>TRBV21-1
CASSIPRGSQETQYF
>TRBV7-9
CASSWDLWRDLEQFF
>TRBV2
CASSRESIGYEQYF
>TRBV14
CASSQDLTGDTEAFF